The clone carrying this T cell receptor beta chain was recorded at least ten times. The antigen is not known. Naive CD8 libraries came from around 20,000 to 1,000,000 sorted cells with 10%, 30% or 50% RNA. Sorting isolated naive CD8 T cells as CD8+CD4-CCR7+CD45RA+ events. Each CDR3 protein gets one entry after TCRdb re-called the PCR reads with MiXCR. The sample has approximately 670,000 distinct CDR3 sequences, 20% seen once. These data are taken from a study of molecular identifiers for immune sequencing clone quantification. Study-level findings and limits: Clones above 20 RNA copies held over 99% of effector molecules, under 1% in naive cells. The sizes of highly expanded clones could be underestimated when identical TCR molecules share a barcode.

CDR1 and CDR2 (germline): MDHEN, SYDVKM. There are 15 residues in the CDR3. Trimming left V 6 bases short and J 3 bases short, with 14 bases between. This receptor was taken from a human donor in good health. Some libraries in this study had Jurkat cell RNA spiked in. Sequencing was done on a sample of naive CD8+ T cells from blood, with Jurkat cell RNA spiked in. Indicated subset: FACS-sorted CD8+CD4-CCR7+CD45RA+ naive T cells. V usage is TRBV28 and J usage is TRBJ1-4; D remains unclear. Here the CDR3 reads CASSYFSEANEKLFF. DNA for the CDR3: TGTGCCAGCAGCTACTTCTCGGAGGCTAATGAAAAACTGTTTTTT.